This TCR beta chain was obtained from a study of beta chain features in type 1 diabetes. Study as a whole: Age and gender were similar between patients and healthy donors, as were cell yields. The study examined about 110,000,000 sorted cells across all samples.

V lost 5 bases and J lost 4; bases outside the gene matches: 7. Per the germline V gene, CDR1 is PRHDT and CDR2 is FYEKMQ (reference sequence). This CDR3 contains 14 residues. CD45RO/CCR7/CD25/CD127/CD95/CD27 sorting isolated CD4+ naive, central memory, regulatory and stem cell-like memory cells. As every portion of the isolated RNA was reverse transcribed, the sequencing read expressed TCRB transcripts. The table came from immunoSEQ multiplex PCR; TCRdb's copy has only in-frame clones and leaves some out. The sample has 300,000 to 350,000 clones, roughly a fifth seen once; the top ten hold under 0.055%. Whole-study results and caveats: Significant though moderate, a shortening of TCRB CDR3s appeared in all four CD4+ subsets of Type 1 diabetes patients.

In its sample, this clone was seen a few times. What it binds is not known. The sample comprised naive CD4+ T cells from blood. The rearrangement uses TRBV13 and TRBJ1-2; 7 nucleotides agree with TRBD1. This receptor was taken from a woman younger than 30 in good health. CDR3 DNA: TGTGCCAGCAGCCGTAACAGGGGCCTCTATGGCTACACCTTC. It specifies CASSRNRGLYGYTF.